These T cell receptor beta chains were read from a single sample in a study of beta chain features in type 1 diabetes. Sequenced by immunoSEQ multiplex PCR; TCRdb stores in-frame clones only, minus some. The sample carries under 500,000 clones, approximately 28% recorded once. The sample consisted of naive CD4+ T cells from blood. The source is a man aged 18 to 29 in good health. Each CDR3 is given with its conserved first and last residue. Each record gives: D gene, J gene, V gene, clone size, CDR3 protein, CDR3 DNA. The D gene is left open where the match is weak. Expanded clones are given a class, and other clones once, few, many or no size at all.

TRBD2,TRBJ2-2,TRBV29-1,few,CSVEDRGGERELFF,TGCAGCGTTGAAGATCGCGGGGGAGAGAGGGAGCTGTTTTTT
-,TRBJ2-7,TRBV7-6,-,CASSLDRYQQYF,TGTGCCAGCAGCTTAGACAGGTACCAGCAGTACTTC
TRBD1,TRBJ1-1,TRBV28,-,CASGGWRQGNTEAFF,TGTGCCAGCGGGGGATGGCGACAGGGGAACACTGAAGCTTTCTTT
-,TRBJ2-3,TRBV12-5,-,CASDKRENTDTQYF,TGTGCTAGTGACAAGCGCGAGAACACAGATACGCAGTATTTT
TRBD1,TRBJ2-7,TRBV18,-,CASSQAGDSSYEQYF,TGTGCCAGCTCACAGGCTGGGGACAGTTCCTACGAGCAGTACTTC
TRBD1,TRBJ2-2,TRBV28,-,CASSTAGTGDGELFF,TGTGCCAGCAGCACCGCCGGCACAGGGGACGGGGAGCTGTTTTTT
TRBD1,TRBJ2-7,TRBV7-2,few,CASSLRTGPYEQYF,TGTGCCAGCAGCTTAAGGACAGGACCCTACGAGCAGTACTTC
-,TRBJ2-1,TRBV4-1,-,CASSQDTRLFEQFF,TGCGCCAGCAGCCAAGATACTAGATTGTTTGAGCAGTTCTTC
-,TRBJ1-1,TRBV20-1,-,CSARGNTEAFF,TGCAGTGCTAGGGGGAACACTGAAGCTTTCTTT
TRBD2,TRBJ2-1,TRBV10-3,-,CATTSGPYNEQFF,TGTGCCACCACTAGCGGCCCATACAATGAGCAGTTCTTC
-,TRBJ2-7,TRBV5-1,-,CASSLVAPTYEQYF,TGCGCCAGCAGCTTGGTGGCCCCAACCTACGAGCAGTACTTC
-,TRBJ2-3,TRBV29-1,-,CSAKRGADTDTQYF,TGCAGTGCTAAAAGGGGGGCTGACACAGATACGCAGTATTTT
-,TRBJ2-3,TRBV7-3,few,CASSSDRRADTQYF,TGTGCCAGCAGCTCGGACAGGAGGGCAGATACGCAGTATTTT
TRBD2,TRBJ2-5,TRBV7-3,-,CASSLGEGLAGAETQYF,TGTGCCAGCAGCTTAGGAGAGGGCCTAGCGGGAGCAGAGACCCAGTACTTC
-,TRBJ2-1,TRBV10-3,few,CAISESSFPSSYNEQFF,TGTGCCATCAGTGAGTCGTCCTTTCCCAGCTCCTACAATGAGCAGTTCTTC
-,TRBJ1-2,TRBV10-3,-,CAISEGGNYGYTF,TGTGCCATCAGTGAGGGGGGGAACTATGGCTACACCTTC
-,TRBJ2-6,TRBV5-6,-,CASSFMASGANVLTF,TGTGCCAGCAGCTTTATGGCCTCTGGGGCCAACGTCCTGACTTTC
-,TRBJ2-7,TRBV28,few,CASTPGPSYEQYF,TGTGCCAGCACCCCTGGGCCCTCCTACGAGCAGTACTTC
-,TRBJ2-5,TRBV30,few,CAWIQDHQETQYF,TGTGCCTGGATCCAGGACCACCAAGAGACCCAGTACTTC
-,TRBJ2-7,TRBV29-1,-,CSAIDRTDYEQYF,TGCAGCGCTATCGACAGGACCGACTACGAGCAGTACTTC
-,TRBJ1-1,TRBV7-9,-,CASSAAAGTEAFF,TGTGCCAGCAGCGCGGCGGCCGGCACTGAAGCTTTCTTT
TRBD2,TRBJ2-7,TRBV7-2,-,CASSLVGTSGSPYEQYF,TGTGCCAGCAGCTTAGTGGGGACTAGCGGGAGCCCTTACGAGCAGTACTTC
TRBD2,TRBJ2-1,TRBV9,few,CASSPSGSSSYNEQFF,TGTGCCAGCAGCCCGAGCGGGAGCAGCTCCTACAATGAGCAGTTCTTC
TRBD2,TRBJ2-5,TRBV30,-,CAWRGGRLETQYF,TGTGCCTGGAGGGGGGGGAGACTAGAGACCCAGTACTTC
TRBD1,TRBJ1-1,TRBV4-1,few,CASSQDNRGYTEAFF,TGCGCCAGCAGCCAAGATAACAGGGGTTACACTGAAGCTTTCTTT
-,TRBJ1-2,TRBV29-1,-,CSVPKAGLGYTF,TGCAGCGTCCCAAAGGCAGGGTTAGGCTACACCTTC
-,TRBJ2-7,TRBV25-1,-,CASSVAGSYEQYF,TGTGCCAGCAGTGTGGCAGGTTCCTACGAGCAGTACTTC
TRBD1,TRBJ1-2,TRBV15,-,CATSRDQGVANYGYTF,TGTGCCACCAGCAGAGATCAGGGGGTGGCTAACTATGGCTACACCTTC
-,TRBJ2-2,TRBV10-3,-,CAITGGNTGELFF,TGTGCCATCACCGGGGGGAACACCGGGGAGCTGTTTTTT
TRBD2,TRBJ2-5,TRBV5-1,-,CASRRGLAGETQYF,TGCGCCAGCAGAAGGGGACTAGCGGGAGAGACCCAGTACTTC
-,TRBJ1-1,TRBV4-2,-,CASGLGRNTEAFF,TGTGCCAGCGGATTGGGACGGAACACTGAAGCTTTCTTT
TRBD1,TRBJ1-1,TRBV29-1,-,CSAFGDRETEAFF,TGCAGCGCCTTTGGGGACAGGGAGACTGAAGCTTTCTTT
-,TRBJ2-7,TRBV20-1,few,CSARQGDEQYF,TGCAGTGCTAGACAGGGAGACGAGCAGTACTTC
TRBD2,TRBJ2-7,TRBV5-4,-,CASSLVAGGAEQYF,TGTGCCAGCAGTCTGGTAGCGGGAGGGGCCGAGCAGTACTTC
-,TRBJ1-1,TRBV9,few,CASSVLGQNTEAFF,TGTGCCAGCAGCGTACTCGGACAGAACACTGAAGCTTTCTTT
TRBD1,TRBJ1-1,TRBV29-1,-,CSAARTGAEAFF,TGCAGCGCCGCAAGGACAGGCGCTGAAGCTTTCTTT
-,TRBJ1-5,TRBV7-2,-,CASSLSQGFQPQHF,TGTGCCAGCAGCTTAAGTCAAGGCTTTCAGCCCCAGCATTTT
-,TRBJ2-6,TRBV7-3,-,CASSSGLGPGANVLTF,TGTGCCAGCAGCTCTGGGTTGGGGCCTGGGGCCAACGTCCTGACTTTC
-,TRBJ2-3,TRBV29-1,-,CSVEVVGATDTQYF,TGCAGCGTTGAGGTAGTGGGAGCCACAGATACGCAGTATTTT
-,TRBJ2-1,TRBV29-1,-,CSVGGGDEQFF,TGCAGCGTTGGAGGAGGCGATGAGCAGTTCTTC
TRBD1,TRBJ2-7,TRBV18,few,CASSPMTGVPYEQYF,TGTGCCAGCTCACCCATGACAGGGGTCCCCTACGAGCAGTACTTC
-,TRBJ2-7,TRBV30,-,CAQGGNSYEQYF,TGTGCCCAGGGAGGCAACTCCTACGAGCAGTACTTC
-,TRBJ2-3,TRBV18,-,CASSPMGAQDTQYF,TGTGCCAGCTCACCAATGGGGGCGCAAGATACGCAGTATTTT
-,TRBJ1-1,TRBV4-1,-,CASSHIGQRNTEAFF,TGCGCCAGCAGCCACATCGGACAGAGGAACACTGAAGCTTTCTTT
-,TRBJ2-2,TRBV7-7,-,CASSLNSGELFF,TGTGCTAGCAGCTTGAATTCCGGGGAGCTGTTTTTT
TRBD2,TRBJ2-1,TRBV2,few,CASLKEGLAGAEQFF,TGTGCCAGCCTAAAAGAGGGACTAGCGGGAGCCGAGCAGTTCTTC